A single sample is the source of the 23 T cell receptor beta chains below, sequenced in a study of identical twins. TCRdb re-analysed the 5' RACE reads in MiXCR, keeping a single row per CDR3 protein. Of around 690,000 distinct CDR3 sequences listed, roughly 20% were seen once; the top ten hold approximately 4.5%. This same sample was also taken into another study, of T cells expressing NK-cell markers.

Sequencing was performed on PBMCs. Receptors originate from a woman younger than 35 in good health.

Concerning this clonotype itself: At one end, the junction sequence differs from germline, possibly due to a read error. The chain uses TRBV20-1 and TRBJ2-7; D possibly uses TRBD1 or TRBD2 (5 bases each). Germline-derived CDR1 and CDR2 are DFQATT and SNEGSKA (reference sequence). The CDR3 is made up of 14 amino acids. CDR3 protein: CSARGHLGVYEQYF. Written as DNA, the CDR3 is TGCAGTGCCAGAGGACACCTCGGGGTCTACGAGCAGTACTTC.

Here the CDR3 reads CASSEGRAGTNSPLHF. The CDR3 DNA follows: TGTGCCAGCAGCGAAGGAAGGGCAGGGACGAATTCACCCCTCCACTTT. V usage is TRBV21-1 and J usage is TRBJ1-6; the tabulated D call, TRBD1, remains unverified against the DNA. TRBV21-1 is annotated as a pseudogene. This CDR3 region has 16 residues.

The DNA of the CDR3 is TGCAGTGCTCAGACAGGGGCTAGCTATGGCTACACCTTC. This translates into CSAQTGASYGYTF. The chain uses TRBV20-1 and TRBJ1-2, with 8 nucleotides matching TRBD1. The J segment lost 4 bases and the V segment lost 5 bases, leaving 6 bases of the junction unmatched. Germline CDR1 reads DFQATT; CDR2 reads SNEGSKA (reference sequence). The length of the CDR3 is 13 residues.

The chain has TRBV12-3 or TRBV12-4 and TRBJ2-1; TRBD1 or TRBD2 may be the D gene (5 bases each). Trimming pared 7 bases from V and 6 bases from J, leaving 13 bases between. This CDR3 region has 13 residues. The CDR3 DNA sequence: TGTGCCAGCAATTGGGACGGCGGCAATGAGCAGTTCTTC. Its translation is CASNWDGGNEQFF.

This clonotype was found many times. This sequence joins TRBV20-1 and TRBJ2-1; 9 bases align to TRBD2. V gave up 1 base and J gave up 4 bases; unmatched junction bases: 5. Germline V gene data show CDR1 as DFQATT and CDR2 as SNEGSKA (reference sequence). The CDR3 is 15 residues long. CDR3 DNA: TGCAGTGCTAGAGTTGGGACTAGCACTTACAATGAGCAGTTCTTC. Its protein is CSARVGTSTYNEQFF.

The CDR3 sequence is CSAGIAGGSYNEQFF. For the CDR3, the DNA is TGCAGTGCGGGCATAGCGGGAGGGTCTTACAATGAGCAGTTCTTC. The rearrangement links TRBV20-1 to TRBJ2-1, with 11 bases aligning to TRBD2. CDR1 is DFQATT and CDR2 is SNEGSKA in the germline V gene (reference sequence). This CDR3 region has 15 residues. V dropped 6 bases and J dropped 4; count of bases not matched to a gene: 8.

This clonotype has a count of ten or more. The CDR3 coding sequence is TGCAGCGTTGCAGGGGACGATCAGCCCCAGCATTTT. Protein product: CSVAGDDQPQHF. The J gene is TRBJ1-5, the V gene TRBV29-1; possibly TRBD1 for D (6 bases). Germline values: CDR1 SQVTM, CDR2 ANQGSEA. The germline V and J ends were trimmed by 4 bases and 5 bases, with 9 bases remaining between them. The CDR3 has 12 amino acids. The variable domain in full, completed from reference TRBV29-1 and TRBJ1-5, reads SAVISQKPSRDICQRGTSLTIQCQVDSQVTMMFWYRQQPGQSLTLIATANQGSEATYESGFVIDKFPISRPNLTFSTLTVSNMSPEDSSIYLCSVAGDDQPQHFGDGTRLSIL.

This clonotype was found many times. The V gene is TRBV20-1, the J gene TRBJ2-5; 12 positions agree with TRBD2. Per the germline V gene, CDR1 is DFQATT and CDR2 is SNEGSKA (reference sequence). V lost 6 bases to trimming and J lost 2 bases; unmatched junction nucleotides: 7. This CDR3 region has 15 residues. CDR3 coding DNA: TGCAGTGCGACAAGACTAGCGGGAGAGCAAGAGACCCAGTACTTC. Its translation is CSATRLAGEQETQYF.

This clonotype was counted at least ten times. This chain joins TRBV7-9 and TRBJ1-2, with D uncertain. Germline loops: CDR1 SEHNR, CDR2 FQNEAQ (reference sequence). The CDR3 has 13 amino acids. The germline V and J ends were trimmed by 5 bases and 1 base, with 8 bases remaining between them. This CDR3 is CASSRDYNYGYTF. CDR3 DNA: TGTGCCAGCAGCCGCGATTATAACTATGGCTACACCTTC.

This clonotype has just a few counts. The genes are TRBV29-1 and TRBJ1-1; the D is unclear. In germline, CDR1 is SQVTM, CDR2 ANQGSEA. Trimming left V 7 bases short and J 2 bases short, with 14 bases between. This CDR3 has 13 residues. CDR3 loop: CSAGSGANTEAFF. The CDR3 DNA follows: TGCAGCGCTGGTTCGGGCGCCAACACTGAAGCTTTCTTT.

This clonotype showed up just a few times. The rearrangement uses TRBV5-1 and TRBJ2-2; 12 bases are a match to TRBD1. CDR1 is SGHRS, CDR2 YFSETQ, per germline. The V and J ends lost 4 bases and 5 bases, in that order; junction bases with no gene match: 6. This CDR3 has 16 amino acids. DNA for the CDR3: TGCGCCAGCAGCCCCAGGGACAGGGGGCTGACCGGGGAGCTGTTTTTT. It encodes CASSPRDRGLTGELFF.

The chain links TRBV10-3 to TRBJ1-5; 9 bases are a match to TRBD1. The ends lost 0 bases at V and 6 bases at J; junction bases unmatched: 6. Germline-derived CDR1 and CDR2 are ENHRY and SYGVKD. The length of the CDR3 is 16 residues. Here the CDR3 reads CAISESGTGKGQPQHF. CDR3 bases: TGTGCCATCAGTGAGTCAGGGACAGGGAAGGGTCAGCCCCAGCATTTT.

This clonotype was counted between two and nine times. The chain uses TRBV11-2 and TRBJ2-5; no definite D call. Germline V gene lookup returns CDR1 SGHAT and CDR2 FQNNGV. There are 14 residues in the CDR3. V was cut by 2 bases and J by 5 bases, with 12 bases left in between. This CDR3 reads CASSLSLLGETQYF. The DNA for the CDR3 is TGTGCCAGCAGCTTATCGCTTCTGGGGGAGACCCAGTACTTC.

This clonotype was seen ten or more times. The chain joins TRBV4-2 to TRBJ2-1; D might be TRBD1 (7 bases). Germline CDR1 reads LGHNA; CDR2 reads YNFKEQ. The CDR3 is made up of 16 amino acids. Trimming stripped 3 bases from V and 1 base from J, with 13 bases between. The CDR3 is CASSQQGGSSYNEQFF. As DNA, the CDR3 is TGTGCCAGCAGCCAGCAGGGGGGTAGTTCCTACAATGAGCAGTTCTTC.

This clonotype appeared once. V is TRBV9 and J is TRBJ2-1; no clear D gene. The germline gives CDR1 SGDLS, CDR2 YYNGEE. Trimming removed 0 bases from V and 9 bases from J, with 13 bases in between. This CDR3 region has 14 residues. In DNA form, the CDR3 reads TGTGCCAGCAGCGTAGTTTGGGGAATAACTGAGCAGTTCTTC. Its translation is CASSVVWGITEQFF.

This clonotype came up a few times. The rearrangement joins TRBV6-1 to TRBJ1-1; D is perhaps TRBD1 (5 bases). In germline, CDR1 is MNHNS, CDR2 SASEGT. The CDR3 is made up of 16 amino acids. V was pared by 5 bases and J by 3 bases, with 19 bases between. The CDR3 sequence is CASSPHTTGGHTEAFF. In DNA, the CDR3 is TGTGCCAGCAGTCCTCACACTACGGGGGGACACACTGAAGCTTTCTTT.

The chain uses TRBV29-1 and TRBJ2-7; 7 positions match TRBD1. Germline V gives CDR1 SQVTM, CDR2 ANQGSEA. V lost 3 bases, J lost 7 bases, and 6 bases stayed unmatched. CDR3 size: 12 residues. In DNA, the CDR3 is TGCAGCGTTGAGGGGGACAGCCTTGAGCAGTACTTC. Its protein is CSVEGDSLEQYF.

This chain uses TRBV7-8 with TRBJ2-3; D call uncertain. The V gene lost 3 bases and the J gene lost 1 base, with 14 bases spanning the gap. The CDR3 length is 16 residues. Per germline, CDR1 SGHVS and CDR2 FQNEAQ. The DNA of the CDR3 is TGTGCCAGCAGCTTCCAAGGGTGGGCTGGCACAGATACGCAGTATTTT. Amino acids: CASSFQGWAGTDTQYF.

This chain connects TRBV29-1 to TRBJ2-7; D may be TRBD1 (5 bases). V lost 6 bases and J lost 6, with 21 bases in between. This CDR3 is built from 14 residues. Germline values: CDR1 SQVTM, CDR2 ANQGSEA. For the CDR3, the DNA is TGCAGCGTCAGGGCACTCGCACTTAACACCGAGCAGTACTTC. Amino acid sequence: CSVRALALNTEQYF.

V gene TRBV29-1 combines with J gene TRBJ1-1; D uncertain. The CDR3 is 12 residues long. V lost 3 bases, J lost 11 bases, and 16 bases lay in between. Germline V gives CDR1 SQVTM, CDR2 ANQGSEA. The CDR3 DNA sequence: TGCAGCGTTGACCCACGCCACGGAGGGGCTTTCTTT. Its protein product is CSVDPRHGGAFF.

The chain uses TRBV30 and TRBJ1-1; possibly TRBD1 for D (5 bases). Germline CDR1 and CDR2: GTSNPN and SVGIG (reference sequence). The CDR3 has 15 residues. V was trimmed by 1 base and J by 5 bases, leaving 17 bases between them. CDR3 sequence: CAWSDPWEGRTEAFF. The DNA for the CDR3 is TGTGCCTGGAGTGACCCATGGGAGGGGAGGACTGAAGCTTTCTTT.

The J gene is TRBJ2-7, the V gene TRBV6-1, with 12 bases that match TRBD2. The CDR3 is 13 residues long. J was trimmed by 9 bases and V by 6 bases; bases with no gene match: 6. Germline loops: CDR1 MNHNS, CDR2 SASEGT. CDR3 in amino acids: CASSMTSGSSQYF. CDR3 coding DNA: TGTGCCAGCAGCATGACTAGCGGGAGTTCGCAGTACTTC.

This clonotype was counted a few times. This chain links TRBV9 with TRBJ2-5, with TRBD1 identical over 7 bases. Germline values: CDR1 SGDLS, CDR2 YYNGEE. This CDR3 contains 13 residues. The junction had 5 bases not matched to a gene; V was cut back by 4 bases and J by 5 bases. The CDR3 here is CASSPHRGETQYF. CDR3 nucleotide sequence: TGTGCCAGCAGCCCTCACAGGGGTGAGACCCAGTACTTC.